The entry below describes one T cell receptor beta chain. Its antigen is not identified. Donors were nominally healthy when sampled, though unrecorded immune exposures were likely. This record belongs to a study of cytomegalovirus exposure and HLA in healthy donors. The study, taken as a whole, reports: Most CMV-associated TCR beta chains were later found to appear HLA-restricted.

CDR3 length: 14 amino acids. Germline V gene data show CDR1 as MNHNY and CDR2 as SVGAGI (reference sequence). Trimming removed 5 bases at V and 8 bases at J, with 18 bases between. The study ran its PCR with 60 Vbeta and 13 Jbeta primers. In the authors' workflow: Per a later analysis, the number of unique TCR beta chains was about 80 million, of which about 10 million were shared. This table comes from immunoSEQ multiplex PCR, and its TCRdb copy is limited to in-frame clones, with some not included. V and J calls and clone size come straight from that table; D and trimming were deduced from the DNA. Among 150,000 to 200,000 clones listed, roughly 73% were seen once.

The chain combines TRBV6-6 with TRBJ1-2, with D possibly being TRBD1 (5 bases). This receptor was identified in a woman aged 40 to 50 in good health and CMV-seropositive. Sequencing was performed on PBMCs. CDR3 amino acids: CASSPRGVEEGYTF. Written as DNA, the CDR3 is TGTGCCAGCAGTCCCCGGGGGGTTGAAGAGGGCTACACCTTC.